What follows is one T cell receptor beta chain and its context. Its antigen is not identified. The record originates from a study of T cells in Graves' hyperthyroidism and ophthalmopathy. CDR1 is DFQATT, CDR2 SNEGSKA, per germline (reference sequence). V gave up 2 bases and J gave up 10 bases; unmatched junction bases: 7. The CDR3 is 12 amino acids. Findings and caveats of the study: Blood also held most thyroid clonotypes expanded beyond 0.001.

RNA transcripts yielded amplified TCR beta CDR3 regions. TCR CDR3 underwent first-round RT-PCR with the HTBI primer set. TCRdb used MiXCR to reprocess the multiplex PCR reads, holding one entry per CDR3 protein. The sample has hundreds of thousands of distinct CDR3 sequences; around 39% are singletons. This chain connects TRBV20-1 to TRBJ1-2; TRBD1 agrees at 7 bases. Sequencing used blood. This receptor was taken from a young man with Graves' hyperthyroidism. Here the CDR3 DNA reads TGCAGTGCTAGAATCAGGGGGATCTCCTACACCTTC. It is translated as CSARIRGISYTF.